In this sample, the clone carrying this T cell receptor (beta chain) turned up many times. Its specificity is not known. This sample stems from a study of Graves' ophthalmopathy and Graves' hyperthyroidism. Notes on the study in general: Also, most clonotypes expanded in the thyroid above 0.001 frequency appeared in blood.

RNA transcripts served as template for amplifying TCR beta CDR3 sequences. Second-round multiplex PCR followed a first-round RT-PCR using HTBI primers. A single record per CDR3 protein comes from TCRdb applying MiXCR to the multiplex PCR reads. The table has hundreds of thousands of distinct CDR3 sequences, 22% seen once; the top ten hold roughly 6.9%. Patients in the hyperthyroidism group, adults aged 18 to 65, were newly diagnosed, under 2 months' duration. Germline CDR1 is SGHTA and CDR2 is FQGTGA. The CDR3 spans 17 residues. V dropped 5 bases and J dropped 1; count of bases not matched to a gene: 13.

Sequences were obtained from peripheral blood. The TCR was taken from a woman between 18 and 30 years old with stable Graves' hyperthyroidism. Some clones in this sample may be carry-over from other donors' samples. This chain uses TRBV7-3 with TRBJ1-1; 7 bases match TRBD1. The CDR3 sequence: CASSPGGMQDKNTEAFF. CDR3 nucleotide sequence: TGTGCCAGCAGCCCAGGGGGGATGCAGGACAAGAACACTGAAGCTTTCTTT.